This T cell receptor (beta chain) was identified in a study of neurological immune-mediated disorders. Study conclusions and caveats: The greatest TCR clonal expansion appeared in HTLV-1-associated myelopathy and the smallest, falling below healthy controls, in multiple sclerosis. Private repertoires in all groups were suggested by the absence of shared CDR3 amino acid sequences among expanded clones across subjects.

The time point: technical triplicate 2. 5'RACE with 10-nucleotide random UMIs generated the cDNA. Each sequencing run yielded over 160 million TCR-beta sequences from 15-18 subjects. TCRdb independently ran MiXCR on the 5' RACE reads; one entry per CDR3 protein. Of about 59,000 distinct CDR3 sequences listed, nearly 25% were seen once; the top ten hold about 4.5%. Germline values: CDR1 DFQATT, CDR2 SNEGSKA (reference sequence). Trimming cost V 0 bases and J 5 bases, with 10 bases left between them. There are 13 residues in the CDR3. The sample holds a few counts of this clonotype. Its antigen is still unknown.

The TCR originated in a man in his fifties or sixties with HTLV-1-associated myelopathy (HAM/TSP). This rearrangement joins TRBV20-1 to TRBJ1-1; D not certain. Sequencing was done on a sample of PBMCs. The CDR3 loop reads CSARDGGGTEAFF. In nucleotides, the CDR3 is TGCAGTGCTAGAGATGGAGGAGGGACTGAAGCTTTCTTT.